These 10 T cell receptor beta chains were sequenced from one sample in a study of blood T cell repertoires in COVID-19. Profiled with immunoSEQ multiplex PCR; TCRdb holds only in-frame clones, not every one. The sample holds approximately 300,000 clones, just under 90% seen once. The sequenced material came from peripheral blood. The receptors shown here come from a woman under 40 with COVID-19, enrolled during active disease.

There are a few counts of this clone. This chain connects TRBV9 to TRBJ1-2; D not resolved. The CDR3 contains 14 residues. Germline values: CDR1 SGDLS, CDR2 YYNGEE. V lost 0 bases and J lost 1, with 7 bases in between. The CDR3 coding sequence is TGTGCCAGCAGCGTAGCGGAGGTTAACTATGGCTACACCTTC. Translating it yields CASSVAEVNYGYTF. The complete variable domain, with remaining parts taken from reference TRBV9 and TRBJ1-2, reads DSGVTQTPKHLITATGQRVTLRCSPRSGDLSVYWYQQSLDQGLQFLIQYYNGEERAKGNILERFSAQQFPDLHSELNLSSLELGDSALYFCASSVAEVNYGYTFGSGTRLTVV.

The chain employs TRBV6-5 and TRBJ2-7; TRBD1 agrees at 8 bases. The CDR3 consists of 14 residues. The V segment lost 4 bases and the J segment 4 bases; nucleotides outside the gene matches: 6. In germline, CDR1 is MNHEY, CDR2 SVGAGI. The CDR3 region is CASSSDRGVYEQYF. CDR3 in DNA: TGTGCCAGCAGTTCAGACAGGGGCGTTTACGAGCAGTACTTC.

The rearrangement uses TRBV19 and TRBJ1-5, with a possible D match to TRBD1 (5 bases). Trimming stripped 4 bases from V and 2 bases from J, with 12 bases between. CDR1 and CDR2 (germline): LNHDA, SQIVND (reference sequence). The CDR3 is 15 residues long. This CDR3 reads CASSTRGDGNQPQHF. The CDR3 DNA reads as TGTGCCAGTAGTACCCGGGGGGATGGCAATCAGCCCCAGCATTTT.

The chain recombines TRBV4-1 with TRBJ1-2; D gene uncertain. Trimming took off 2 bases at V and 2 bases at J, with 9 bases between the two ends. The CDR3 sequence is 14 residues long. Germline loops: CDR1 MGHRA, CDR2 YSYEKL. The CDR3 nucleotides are TGCGCCAGCAGCCAACACACGGGGAACTATGGCTACACCTTC. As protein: CASSQHTGNYGYTF.

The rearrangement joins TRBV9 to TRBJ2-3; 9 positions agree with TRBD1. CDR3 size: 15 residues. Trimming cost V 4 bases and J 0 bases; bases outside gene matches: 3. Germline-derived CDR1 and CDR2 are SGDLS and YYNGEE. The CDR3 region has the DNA TGTGCCAGCAGCATACAGGGGGCGAGCACAGATACGCAGTATTTT. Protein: CASSIQGASTDTQYF.

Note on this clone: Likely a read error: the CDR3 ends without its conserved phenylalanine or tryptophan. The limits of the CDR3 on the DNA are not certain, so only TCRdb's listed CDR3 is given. CDR3 loop: CASKGDGFI. This chain connects TRBV21-1 to TRBJ2-4; TRBD1, the table's D call, was not compared with the DNA. TRBV21-1 is a known pseudogene. The CDR3 totals 9 residues, both ends included.

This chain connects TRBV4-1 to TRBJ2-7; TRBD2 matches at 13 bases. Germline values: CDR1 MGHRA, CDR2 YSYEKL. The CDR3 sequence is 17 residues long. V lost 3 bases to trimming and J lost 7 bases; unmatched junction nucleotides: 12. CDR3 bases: TGCGCCAGCAGCCAGGCCGTCGGGACTAGCGGGGCGGAGGAGCAGTACTTC. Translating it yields CASSQAVGTSGAEEQYF.

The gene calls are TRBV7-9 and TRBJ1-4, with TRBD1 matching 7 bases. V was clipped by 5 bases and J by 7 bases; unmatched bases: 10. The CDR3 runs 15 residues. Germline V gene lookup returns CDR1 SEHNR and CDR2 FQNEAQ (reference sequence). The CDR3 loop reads CASSAYRGAAEKLFF. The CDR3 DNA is TGTGCCAGCAGCGCCTACAGGGGAGCCGCTGAAAAACTGTTTTTT.

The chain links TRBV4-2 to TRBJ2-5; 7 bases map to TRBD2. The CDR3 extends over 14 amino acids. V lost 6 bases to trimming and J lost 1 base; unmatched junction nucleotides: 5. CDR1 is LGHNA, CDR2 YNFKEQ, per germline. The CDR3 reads CASRQLASQETQYF. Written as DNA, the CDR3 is TGTGCCAGCAGACAACTAGCGAGCCAAGAGACCCAGTACTTC.

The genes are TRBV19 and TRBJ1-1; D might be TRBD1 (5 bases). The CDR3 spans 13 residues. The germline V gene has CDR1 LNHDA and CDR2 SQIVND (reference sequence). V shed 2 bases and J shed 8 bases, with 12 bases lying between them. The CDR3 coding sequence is TGTGCCAGTAGTATATCAGCGGGGCTCGAAGCTTTCTTT. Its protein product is CASSISAGLEAFF.